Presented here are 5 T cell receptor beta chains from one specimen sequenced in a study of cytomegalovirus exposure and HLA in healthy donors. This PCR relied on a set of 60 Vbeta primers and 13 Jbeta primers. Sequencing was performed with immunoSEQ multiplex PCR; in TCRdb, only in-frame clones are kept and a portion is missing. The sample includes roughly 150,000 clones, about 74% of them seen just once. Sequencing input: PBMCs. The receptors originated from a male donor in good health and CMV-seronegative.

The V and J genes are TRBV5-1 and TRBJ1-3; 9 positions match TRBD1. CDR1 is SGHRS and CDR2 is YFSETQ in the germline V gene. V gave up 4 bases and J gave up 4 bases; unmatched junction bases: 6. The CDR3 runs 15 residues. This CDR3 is CASSEGQGQGNTIYF. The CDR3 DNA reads TGCGCCAGCAGCGAAGGACAGGGGCAGGGAAACACCATATATTTT. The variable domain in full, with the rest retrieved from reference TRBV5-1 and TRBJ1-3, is KAGVTQTPRYLIKTRGQQVTLSCSPISGHRSVSWYQQTPGQGLQFLFEYFSETQRNKGNFPGRFSGRQFSNSRSEMNVSTLELGDSALYLCASSEGQGQGNTIYFGEGSWLTVV.

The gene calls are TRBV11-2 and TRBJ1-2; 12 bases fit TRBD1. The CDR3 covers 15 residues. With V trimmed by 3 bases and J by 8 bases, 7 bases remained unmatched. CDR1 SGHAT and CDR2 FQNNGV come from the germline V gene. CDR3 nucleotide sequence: TGTGCCAGCAGCTTGCCGGGACAGGGGGCTTGGGGCTACACCTTC. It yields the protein CASSLPGQGAWGYTF.

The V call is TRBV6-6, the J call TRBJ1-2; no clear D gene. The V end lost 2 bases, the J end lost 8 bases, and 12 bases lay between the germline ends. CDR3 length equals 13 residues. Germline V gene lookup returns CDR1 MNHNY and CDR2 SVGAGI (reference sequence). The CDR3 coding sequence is TGTGCCAGCAGTTACAAGGTGGGCTGGGGCTACACCTTC. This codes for CASSYKVGWGYTF.

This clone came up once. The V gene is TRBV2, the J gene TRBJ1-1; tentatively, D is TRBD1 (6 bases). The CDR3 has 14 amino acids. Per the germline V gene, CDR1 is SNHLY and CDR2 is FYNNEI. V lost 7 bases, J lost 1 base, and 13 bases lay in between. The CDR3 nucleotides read TGTGCCAGCACTGGACAGTCGAAGAACACTGAAGCTTTCTTT. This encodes CASTGQSKNTEAFF.

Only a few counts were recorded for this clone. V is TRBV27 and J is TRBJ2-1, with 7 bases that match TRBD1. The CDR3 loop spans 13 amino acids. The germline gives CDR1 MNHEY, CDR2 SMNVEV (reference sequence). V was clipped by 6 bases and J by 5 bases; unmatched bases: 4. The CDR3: CASRPTGHNEQFF. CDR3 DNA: TGTGCCAGCAGACCGACAGGGCACAATGAGCAGTTCTTC.